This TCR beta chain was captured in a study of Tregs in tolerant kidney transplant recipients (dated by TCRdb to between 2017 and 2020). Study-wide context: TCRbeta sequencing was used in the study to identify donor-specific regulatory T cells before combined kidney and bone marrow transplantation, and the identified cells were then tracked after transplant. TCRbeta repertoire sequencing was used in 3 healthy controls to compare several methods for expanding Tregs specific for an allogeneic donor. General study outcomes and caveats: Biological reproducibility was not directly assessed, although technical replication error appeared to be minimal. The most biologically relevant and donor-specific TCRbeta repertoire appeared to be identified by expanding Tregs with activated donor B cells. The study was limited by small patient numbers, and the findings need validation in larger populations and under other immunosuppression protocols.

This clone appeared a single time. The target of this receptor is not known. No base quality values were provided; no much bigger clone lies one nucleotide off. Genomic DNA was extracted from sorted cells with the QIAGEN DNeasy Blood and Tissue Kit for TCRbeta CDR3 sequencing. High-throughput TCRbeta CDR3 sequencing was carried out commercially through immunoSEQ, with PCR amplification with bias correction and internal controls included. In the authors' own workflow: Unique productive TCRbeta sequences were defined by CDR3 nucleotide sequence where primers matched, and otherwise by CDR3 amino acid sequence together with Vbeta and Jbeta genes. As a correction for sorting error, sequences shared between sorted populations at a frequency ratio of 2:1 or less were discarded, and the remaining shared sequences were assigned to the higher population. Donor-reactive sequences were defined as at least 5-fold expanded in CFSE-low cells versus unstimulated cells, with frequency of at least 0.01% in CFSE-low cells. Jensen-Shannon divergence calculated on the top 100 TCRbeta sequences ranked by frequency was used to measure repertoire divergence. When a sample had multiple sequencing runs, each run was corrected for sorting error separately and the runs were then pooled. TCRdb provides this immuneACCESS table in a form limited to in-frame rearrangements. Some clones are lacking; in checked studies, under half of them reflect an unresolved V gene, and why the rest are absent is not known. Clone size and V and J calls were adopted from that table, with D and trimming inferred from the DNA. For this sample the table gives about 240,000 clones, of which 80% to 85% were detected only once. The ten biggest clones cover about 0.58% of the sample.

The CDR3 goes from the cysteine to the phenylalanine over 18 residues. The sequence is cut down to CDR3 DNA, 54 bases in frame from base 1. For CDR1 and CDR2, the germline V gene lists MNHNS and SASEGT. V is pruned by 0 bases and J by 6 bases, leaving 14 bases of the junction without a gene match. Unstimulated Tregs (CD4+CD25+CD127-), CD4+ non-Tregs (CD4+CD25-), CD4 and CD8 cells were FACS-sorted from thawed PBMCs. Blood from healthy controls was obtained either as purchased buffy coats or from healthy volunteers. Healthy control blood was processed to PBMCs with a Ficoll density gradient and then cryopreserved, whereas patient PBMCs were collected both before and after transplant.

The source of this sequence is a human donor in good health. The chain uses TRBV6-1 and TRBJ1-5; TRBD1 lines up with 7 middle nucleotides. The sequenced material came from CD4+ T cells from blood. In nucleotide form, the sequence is TGTGCCAGCAGTGAAGCGCGAGAAAACAGGGGCGTGGTTCAGCCCCAGCATTTT. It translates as CASSEARENRGVVQPQHF.